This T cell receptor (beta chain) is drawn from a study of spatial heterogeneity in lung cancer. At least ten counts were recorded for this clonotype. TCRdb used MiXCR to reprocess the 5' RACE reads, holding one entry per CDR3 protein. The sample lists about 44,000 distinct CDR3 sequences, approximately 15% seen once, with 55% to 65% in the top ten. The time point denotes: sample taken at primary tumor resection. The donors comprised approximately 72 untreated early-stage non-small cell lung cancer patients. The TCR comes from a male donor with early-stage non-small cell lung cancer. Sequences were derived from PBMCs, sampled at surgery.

The CDR3 loop is CASSPQGTLPAEQYF. CDR3 sequence (DNA): TGTGCCAGCAGTCCCCAGGGGACACTGCCCGCCGAGCAGTACTTC. The rearrangement uses TRBV6-5 and TRBJ2-7; maybe TRBD1 (6 bases). V lost 5 bases, J lost 6 bases, and 20 bases lay in between. CDR1 and CDR2 (germline): MNHEY, SVGAGI. The CDR3 has 15 amino acids.